This T cell receptor (beta chain) was recovered during a study of T-cell reconstitution after alpha-beta-depleted transplantation in children. In this sample, this clonotype turned up many times. The antigen remains undetermined. Whole-study results and caveats: T-cell counts and diversity at one year following transplant were attributed mainly to newly produced T cells.

The V gene's germline CDR1 is SQVTM and CDR2 ANQGSEA. This CDR3 has 15 residues. Trimming took 4 bases from V and 7 from J; bases not matched to a gene: 13. This sample's TCRbeta library carried unique molecular identifier barcodes. TCRdb re-analysed the PCR reads in MiXCR, keeping a single row per CDR3 protein. The sample lists 450,000 to 600,000 distinct CDR3 sequences; 13% were seen once. The TCR was taken from a male patient younger than 18 who had a stem cell transplant for acute myeloid leukemia, so the T cells may come from the graft donor. Sequenced material: PBMCs, mostly from graft donor cells, taken 360 days after TCRalphabeta/CD19-depleted stem cell transplant. The chain recombines TRBV29-1 with TRBJ2-7, with 10 bases lining up with TRBD2. The CDR3 DNA sequence: TGCAGCGTTGGAATTACTGCTAGCGGGGGTCGAGAGCAGTACTTC. Translation: CSVGITASGGREQYF.